This T cell receptor (beta chain) was identified during a study of cytomegalovirus exposure and HLA in healthy donors. Overall study findings and caveats: A later analysis, which compared TCR beta chains of equal frequency, found the HLA-associated ones more clonally expanded. Later on, an analysis tied roughly 17,000 TCR beta sequences to HLA alleles at 0.05 false discovery rate.

The CDR3 runs to 15 residues. V dropped 6 bases and J dropped 3 bases, with 15 bases sitting between them. Germline CDR1 and CDR2: SGHTA and FQGNSA. In the case of this clone: Its cognate antigen is unknown.

Amplification used 60 Vbeta primers and 13 Jbeta primers. The repertoire was sequenced with immunoSEQ multiplex PCR; TCRdb's copy has only in-frame clones and lacks some. Among some 180,000 clones listed, approximately 80% were seen once. The receptor comes from a woman aged 25 to 45 in good health and CMV-seropositive. Sequencing was done on a sample of PBMCs. The chain links TRBV7-2 to TRBJ1-3; unclear D gene. The CDR3 sequence: CASSWAGGSGNTIYF. The CDR3 nucleotides are TGTGCCAGCAGTTGGGCCGGAGGGAGTGGAAACACCATATATTTT. Based on the CDR3 plus reference TRBV7-2 and TRBJ1-3, the full variable domain is GAGVSQSPSNKVTEKGKDVELRCDPISGHTALYWYRQSLGQGLEFLIYFQGNSAPDKSGLPSDRFSAERTGGSVSTLTIQRTQQEDSAVYLCASSWAGGSGNTIYFGEGSWLTVV.